The source of this TCR beta chain is a study of identical twins. This clonotype was found many times. TCRdb independently ran MiXCR on the 5' RACE reads; one entry per CDR3 protein. The sample comprises 540,000 or so distinct CDR3 sequences, around 22% of which are singletons, and approximately 0.48% rests with the top ten. There are 15 residues in the CDR3. The germline gives CDR1 DFQATT, CDR2 SNEGSKA (reference sequence). Trimming stripped 2 bases from V and 9 bases from J, with 20 bases between. The same data also went into a second study, on yellow fever vaccine responses in identical twins.

Sequencing used CD4+ T cells sorted from blood. The sequence came from a woman aged 18-35 years in good health. The J gene is TRBJ2-1, the V gene TRBV20-1, with D possibly TRBD2 on 6 matching bases. Here the CDR3 DNA reads TGCAGTGCTAGAAGGACGGGAGTATGGGCTAGTGAGCAGTTCTTC. Its translation is CSARRTGVWASEQFF.